This T cell receptor (beta chain) was observed in a study of blood T cell repertoires in COVID-19. Study-wide context: PBMCs, B-cell-depleted T cells, or T cells were the source of the cDNA or gDNA that made up the material.

Data came from immunoSEQ multiplex PCR; TCRdb stores just in-frame clones and leaves some out. The sample contains around 270,000 clones, 75% to 90% of which appear only once. Per germline, CDR1 MNHEY and CDR2 SMNVEV (reference sequence). V shed 8 bases and J 0 bases; nucleotides not matched to a gene: 4. CDR3 length: 14 residues. This clone was detected once. V gene TRBV27 combines with J gene TRBJ2-7, with 10 positions matching TRBD1. Sequencing was carried out using peripheral blood. The receptor was isolated from a man aged 35-49 years with acute or convalescent COVID-19. This chain's CDR3 is CASRDRGSSYEQYF. The CDR3 DNA reads TGTGCCAGCCGGGACAGGGGATCCTCCTACGAGCAGTACTTC.